One sample yielded the 9 T cell receptor beta chains listed below, sequenced in a study of OX40 agonist ivuxolimab in advanced cancers. Only in-frame clones appear in the TCRdb table, and some are missing; sequencing was by immunoSEQ multiplex PCR. Among tens of thousands of clones listed, roughly 80% were seen once. The specimen was CD4+ or CD8+ T cells sorted from blood, collected in a trial of the OX40 agonist ivuxolimab. The receptors stem from an adult with an advanced solid tumor such as melanoma, head and neck, liver or kidney cancer.

The chain couples TRBV19 to TRBJ2-2; the match to TRBD2 covers 9 bases. With 6 bases clipped from V and 0 bases from J, the junction kept 5 bases outside the gene matches. CDR3 length: 16 residues. Per the germline V gene, CDR1 is LNHDA and CDR2 is SQIVND (reference sequence). The CDR3 DNA reads TGTGCCAGTAGAGAAAGACTAGCGGCGAACACCGGGGAGCTGTTTTTT. Its translation is CASRERLAANTGELFF.

The chain combines TRBV6-5 with TRBJ2-3; D is undetermined. The germline V gene has CDR1 MNHEY and CDR2 SVGAGI. The CDR3 runs 15 residues. Trimming took off 2 bases at V and 1 base at J, with 10 bases between the two ends. CDR3 in amino acids: CASSYDGSRTDTQYF. Written as DNA, the CDR3 is TGTGCCAGCAGTTACGACGGCAGTCGCACAGATACGCAGTATTTT.

V is TRBV6-6 and J is TRBJ2-1; 8 bases are shared with TRBD2. The CDR3 is 15 amino acids. CDR1 and CDR2 from the germline V gene are MNHNY and SVGAGI (reference sequence). After removal of 0 bases from V and 3 bases from J, the junction contained 1 base not matched to a gene. CDR3 sequence (DNA): TGTGCCAGCAGTTACTCCCGGGAGGGCTACAATGAGCAGTTCTTC. It yields the protein CASSYSREGYNEQFF.

The rearrangement uses TRBV5-5 and TRBJ1-2, with D unresolved. Germline values: CDR1 SGHKS, CDR2 YYEKEE (reference sequence). V was clipped by 2 bases and J by 8 bases, with 10 bases between them. The CDR3 contains 12 residues. CDR3: CASSFSDAGYTF. The DNA of the CDR3 is TGTGCCAGCAGCTTTTCAGACGCCGGCTACACCTTC.

This chain links TRBV5-1 with TRBJ1-5; 10 nucleotides agree with TRBD1. Germline assignment: CDR1 SGHRS and CDR2 YFSETQ. V gave up 4 bases and J gave up 6 bases; unmatched junction bases: 4. This CDR3 comprises 14 residues. The CDR3 reads CASSPTGGLQPQHF. Written as DNA, the CDR3 is TGCGCCAGCAGCCCGACAGGGGGCCTTCAGCCCCAGCATTTT.

This clone was counted a few times. In nucleotides, the CDR3 is TGCGCCAGCAGCTTGGGTTCAGGACATTCAAACACTGAAGCTTTCTTT. This translates into CASSLGSGHSNTEAFF. The chain uses TRBV5-1 and TRBJ1-1; tentative D call: TRBD1 (5 bases). Germline CDR1 and CDR2: SGHRS and YFSETQ. The CDR3 loop spans 16 amino acids. V lost 0 bases to trimming and J lost 2 bases, with 14 bases between them.

The chain uses TRBV29-1 and TRBJ2-7; 11 nucleotides agree with TRBD1. The CDR3 totals 13 residues. The germline CDR1 and CDR2 sequences are SQVTM and ANQGSEA. Trimming cost V 7 bases and J 3 bases; bases outside gene matches: 5. Written as DNA, the CDR3 is TGCAGCGCCGGGACAGGGGGTAACTACGAGCAGTACTTC. Translating gives CSAGTGGNYEQYF.

The rearrangement uses TRBV7-2 and TRBJ1-2, with 8 bases lining up with TRBD1. From germline, CDR1 is SGHTA and CDR2 FQGNSA. Losses at the gene ends were 4 bases for V and 5 bases for J; bases not matched to a gene: 15. The CDR3 is 17 amino acids. The CDR3 region has the DNA TGTGCCAGCAGCTCCTCACTCGGACAGGGAATAACATATGGCTACACCTTC. Residues: CASSSSLGQGITYGYTF.

The chain has TRBV7-9 and TRBJ1-2; D unresolved. CDR1 and CDR2 (germline): SEHNR, FQNEAQ (reference sequence). The ends were cut back, 5 bases at V and 2 bases at J, with 9 bases in the middle. CDR3 length equals 13 residues. The CDR3: CASSPDGNYGYTF. The DNA of the CDR3 is TGTGCCAGCAGCCCCGACGGAAACTATGGCTACACCTTC.